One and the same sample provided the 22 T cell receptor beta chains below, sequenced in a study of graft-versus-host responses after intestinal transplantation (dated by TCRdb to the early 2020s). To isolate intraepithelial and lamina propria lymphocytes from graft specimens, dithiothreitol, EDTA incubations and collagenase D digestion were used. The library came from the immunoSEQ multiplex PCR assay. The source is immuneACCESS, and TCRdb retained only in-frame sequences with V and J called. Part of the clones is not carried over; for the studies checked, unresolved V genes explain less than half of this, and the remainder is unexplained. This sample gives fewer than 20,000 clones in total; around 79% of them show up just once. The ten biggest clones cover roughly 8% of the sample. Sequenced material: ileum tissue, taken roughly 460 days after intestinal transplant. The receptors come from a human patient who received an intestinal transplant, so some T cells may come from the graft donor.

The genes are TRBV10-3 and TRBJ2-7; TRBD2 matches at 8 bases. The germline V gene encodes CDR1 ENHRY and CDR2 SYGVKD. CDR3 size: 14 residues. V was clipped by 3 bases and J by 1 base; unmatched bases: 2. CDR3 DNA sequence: TGTGCCATCAGTGACGGGGGGGGATCCTACGAGCAGTACTTC. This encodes CAISDGGGSYEQYF.

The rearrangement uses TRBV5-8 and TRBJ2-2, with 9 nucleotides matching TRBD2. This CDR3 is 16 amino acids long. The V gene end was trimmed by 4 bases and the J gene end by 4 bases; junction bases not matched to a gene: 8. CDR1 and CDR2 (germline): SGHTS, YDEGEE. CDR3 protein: CASSPRTSVGTGELFF. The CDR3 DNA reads TGTGCCAGCAGCCCCCGGACTAGCGTTGGCACCGGGGAGCTGTTTTTT.

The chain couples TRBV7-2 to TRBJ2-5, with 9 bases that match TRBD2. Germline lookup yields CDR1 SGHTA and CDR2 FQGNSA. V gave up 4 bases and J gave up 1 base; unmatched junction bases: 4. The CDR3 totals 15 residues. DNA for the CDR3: TGTGCCAGCAGCTCCGGGACTAGCCTCCAAGAGACCCAGTACTTC. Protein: CASSSGTSLQETQYF.

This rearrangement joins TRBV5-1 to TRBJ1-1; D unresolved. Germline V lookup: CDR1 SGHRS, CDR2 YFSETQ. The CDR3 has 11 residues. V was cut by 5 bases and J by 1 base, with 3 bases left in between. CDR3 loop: CASRENTEAFF. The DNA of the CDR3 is TGCGCCAGCAGGGAGAACACTGAAGCTTTCTTT.

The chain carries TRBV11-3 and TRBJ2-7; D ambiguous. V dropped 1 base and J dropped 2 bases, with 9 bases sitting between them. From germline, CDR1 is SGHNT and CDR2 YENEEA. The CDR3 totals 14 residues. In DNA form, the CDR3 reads TGTGCCAGCAGCTTAGGTGGCAGAACCTACGAGCAGTACTTC. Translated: CASSLGGRTYEQYF.

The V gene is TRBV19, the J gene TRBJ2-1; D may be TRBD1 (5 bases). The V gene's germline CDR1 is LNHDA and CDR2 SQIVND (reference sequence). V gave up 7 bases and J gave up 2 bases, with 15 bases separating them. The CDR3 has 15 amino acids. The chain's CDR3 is CASNQFRATYNEQFF. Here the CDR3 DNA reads TGTGCCAGTAATCAATTCAGGGCGACCTACAATGAGCAGTTCTTC.

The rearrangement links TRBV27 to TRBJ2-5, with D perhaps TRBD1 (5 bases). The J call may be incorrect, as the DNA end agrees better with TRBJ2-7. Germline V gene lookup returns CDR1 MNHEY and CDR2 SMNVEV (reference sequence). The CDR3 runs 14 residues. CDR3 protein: CASGMTANSYEQYF. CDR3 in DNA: TGTGCCAGCGGGATGACAGCGAACTCCTACGAGCAGTACTTC.

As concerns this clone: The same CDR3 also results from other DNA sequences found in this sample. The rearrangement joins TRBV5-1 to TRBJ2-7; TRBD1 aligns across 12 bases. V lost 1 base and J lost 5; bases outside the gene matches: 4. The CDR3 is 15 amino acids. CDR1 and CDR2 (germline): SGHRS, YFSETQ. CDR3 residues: CASSLYRDRGHEQYF. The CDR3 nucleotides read TGCGCCAGCAGCTTGTACCGGGACAGGGGGCACGAGCAGTACTTC.

CDR3 sequence: CASSEAPKVGPGNTIYF. CDR3 DNA: TGTGCCAGCAGTGAAGCTCCCAAGGTCGGTCCCGGAAACACCATATATTTT. The gene calls are TRBV6-1 and TRBJ1-3, with unresolved D. Germline V lookup: CDR1 MNHNS, CDR2 SASEGT. Trimming stripped 0 bases from V and 4 bases from J, with 16 bases between. The CDR3 length is 17 residues.

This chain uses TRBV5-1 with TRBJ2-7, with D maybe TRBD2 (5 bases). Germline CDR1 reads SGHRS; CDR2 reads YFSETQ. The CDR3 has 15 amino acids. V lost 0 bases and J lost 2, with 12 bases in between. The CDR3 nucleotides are TGCGCCAGCAGCTTGGCTCCGGGAACTACCTACGAGCAGTACTTC. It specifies CASSLAPGTTYEQYF. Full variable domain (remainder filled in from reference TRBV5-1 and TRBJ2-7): KAGVTQTPRYLIKTRGQQVTLSCSPISGHRSVSWYQQTPGQGLQFLFEYFSETQRNKGNFPGRFSGRQFSNSRSEMNVSTLELGDSALYLCASSLAPGTTYEQYFGPGTRLTVT.

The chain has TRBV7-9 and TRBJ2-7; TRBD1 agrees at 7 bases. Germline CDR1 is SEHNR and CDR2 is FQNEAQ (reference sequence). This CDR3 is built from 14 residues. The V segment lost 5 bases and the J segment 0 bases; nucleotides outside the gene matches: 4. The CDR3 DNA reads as TGTGCCAGCAGCCGGGACAGCTCCTCCTACGAGCAGTACTTC. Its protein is CASSRDSSSYEQYF.

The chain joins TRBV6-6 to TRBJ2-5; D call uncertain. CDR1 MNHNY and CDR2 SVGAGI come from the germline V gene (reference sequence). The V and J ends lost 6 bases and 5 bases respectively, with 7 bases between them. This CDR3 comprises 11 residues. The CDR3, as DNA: TGTGCCAGCAGCCCCCAGGAGACCCAGTACTTC. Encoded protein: CASSPQETQYF.

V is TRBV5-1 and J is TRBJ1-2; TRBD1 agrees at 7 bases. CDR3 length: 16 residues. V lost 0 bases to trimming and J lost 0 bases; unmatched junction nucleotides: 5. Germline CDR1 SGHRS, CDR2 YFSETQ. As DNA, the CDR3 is TGCGCCAGCAGCTTGGAGGGGGCAGGCGCTAACTATGGCTACACCTTC. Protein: CASSLEGAGANYGYTF.

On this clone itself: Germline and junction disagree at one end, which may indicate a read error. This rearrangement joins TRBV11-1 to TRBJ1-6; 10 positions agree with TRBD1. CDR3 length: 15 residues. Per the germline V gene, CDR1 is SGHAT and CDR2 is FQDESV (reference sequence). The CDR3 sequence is CAGRRDRGRDSPLHF. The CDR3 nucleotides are TGTGCCGGCAGGCGGGACAGGGGTCGGGATTCACCCCTCCACTTT. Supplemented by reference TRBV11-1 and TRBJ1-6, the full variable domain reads EAEVAQSPRYKITEKSQAVAFWCDPISGHATLYWYRQILGQGPELLVQFQDESVVDDSQLPKDRFSAERLKGVDSTLKIQPAELGDSAMYLCAGRRDRGRDSPLHFGNGTRLTVT.

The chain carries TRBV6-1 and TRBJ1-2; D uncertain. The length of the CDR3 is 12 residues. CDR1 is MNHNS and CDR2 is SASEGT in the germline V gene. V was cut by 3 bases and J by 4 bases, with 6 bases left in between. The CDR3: CASSDRLYGYTF. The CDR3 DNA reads TGTGCCAGCAGTGACCGGCTCTATGGCTACACCTTC.

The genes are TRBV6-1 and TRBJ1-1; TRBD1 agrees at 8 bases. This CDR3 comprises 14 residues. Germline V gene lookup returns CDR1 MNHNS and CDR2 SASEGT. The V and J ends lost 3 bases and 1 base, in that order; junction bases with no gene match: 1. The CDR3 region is CASSEGTGNTEAFF. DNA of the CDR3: TGTGCCAGCAGTGAGGGGACAGGGAACACTGAAGCTTTCTTT.

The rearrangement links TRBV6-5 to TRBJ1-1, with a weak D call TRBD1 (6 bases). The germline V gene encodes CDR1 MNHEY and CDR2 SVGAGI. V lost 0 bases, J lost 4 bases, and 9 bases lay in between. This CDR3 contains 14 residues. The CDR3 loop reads CASSYSGALTEAFF. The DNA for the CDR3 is TGTGCCAGCAGTTACTCGGGGGCTCTCACTGAAGCTTTCTTT.

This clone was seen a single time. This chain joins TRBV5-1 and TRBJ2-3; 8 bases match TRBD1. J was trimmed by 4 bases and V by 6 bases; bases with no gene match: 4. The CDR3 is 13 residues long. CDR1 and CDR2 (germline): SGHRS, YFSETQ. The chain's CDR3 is CASMDRAPDTQYF. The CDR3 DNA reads TGCGCCAGCATGGACAGGGCGCCAGATACGCAGTATTTT.

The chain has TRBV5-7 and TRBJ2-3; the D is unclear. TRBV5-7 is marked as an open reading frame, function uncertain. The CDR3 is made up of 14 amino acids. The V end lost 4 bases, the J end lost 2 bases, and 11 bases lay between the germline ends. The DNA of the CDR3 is TGTGCCAGCAGCGCGACTTTACCCACAGATACGCAGTATTTT. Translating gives CASSATLPTDTQYF.

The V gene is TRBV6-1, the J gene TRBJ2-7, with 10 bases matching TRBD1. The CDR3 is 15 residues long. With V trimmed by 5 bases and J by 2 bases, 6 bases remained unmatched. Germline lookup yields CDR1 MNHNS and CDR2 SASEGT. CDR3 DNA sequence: TGTGCCAGCAGTCAGGCGGACAGGGGGACCTACGAGCAGTACTTC. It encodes CASSQADRGTYEQYF.

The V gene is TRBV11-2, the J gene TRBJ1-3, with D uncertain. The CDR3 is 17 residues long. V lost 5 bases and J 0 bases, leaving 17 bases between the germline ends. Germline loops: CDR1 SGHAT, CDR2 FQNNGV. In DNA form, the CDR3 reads TGTGCCAGCAGCCCACAACTCGGAACGAGCTCTGGAAACACCATATATTTT. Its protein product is CASSPQLGTSSGNTIYF.

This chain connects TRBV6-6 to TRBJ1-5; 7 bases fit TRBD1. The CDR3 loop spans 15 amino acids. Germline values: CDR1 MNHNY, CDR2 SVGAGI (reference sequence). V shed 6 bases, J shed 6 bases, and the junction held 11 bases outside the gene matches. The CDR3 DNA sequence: TGTGCCAGCAGAACACTGGGACAGCAGGGTCAGCCCCAGCATTTT. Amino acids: CASRTLGQQGQPQHF.